This T cell receptor beta chain is drawn from a study of T cell changes during pregnancy in multiple sclerosis (dated by TCRdb to the late 2010s). Study-wide context: The study examined how the T cell repertoire changed over the course of pregnancy in women with multiple sclerosis.

Library preparation used the immunoSEQ multiplex PCR assay. TCRdb provides this immuneACCESS table in a form limited to in-frame rearrangements. Some clones are lacking; in checked studies, under half of them reflect an unresolved V gene, and why the rest are absent is not known. The sample includes about 100,000 clones, with about 89% observed a single time. The ten most abundant clones make up 3% to 3.5% of the sample. On this clone: No antigen is known for it. Within one base of it there is no much larger clone, and no base qualities were kept.

The CDR3, from cysteine to phenylalanine, totals 17 residues. Only the CDR3 part of the read is kept: 51 bases, read in frame from the first base. Here V drops 6 bases and J drops 0 bases, and the junction holds 4 bases not matched to any gene. The CDR1 and CDR2 encoded by the germline V gene are MDHEN and SYDVKM. The sequence was obtained from a female donor with multiple sclerosis, enrolled in a pregnancy study. The input for sequencing was peripheral blood, taken after pregnancy. This chain joins TRBV28 to TRBJ2-6; TRBD1 matches 11 bases in the middle. The base sequence is TGTGCCAGCAGCTCTGGACAGGGGGCCTCTGGGGCCAACGTCCTGACTTTC. Its protein reads: CASSSGQGASGANVLTF.